The rows below give T cell receptor beta chains drawn from one sample of a study of technical replicates of blood from a few donors. The repertoire was sequenced with immunoSEQ multiplex PCR; TCRdb's copy has only in-frame clones and lacks some. The sample lists just over 60,000 clones; more than 70% were seen once. The sample was PBMCs. The receptors were gathered from a human donor in good health. Some clones in this sample may be carry-over from other donors' samples. Each CDR3 is given with its conserved first and last residue. Each record gives: CDR3 DNA, CDR3 protein, clone size, D gene, J gene, V gene. D genes are given only for firm matches. For some rows the clone size is stated as once, few or many, or as a class when expanded; others skip it.

cdr3_nt: TGTGCCACCCAAGGGAGGATTTCCTACGAGCAGTACTTC
cdr3_aa: CATQGRISYEQYF
clone_size: -
d_call: -
j_call: TRBJ2-7
v_call: TRBV15

cdr3_nt: TGTGCCAGCAGCTTCAGGTGGTGGGAGCAGTACTTC
cdr3_aa: CASSFRWWEQYF
clone_size: once
d_call: -
j_call: TRBJ2-7
v_call: TRBV11-2

cdr3_nt: TGTGCCAGCAGCTTACCGGGACACCCCTCAGCCCAGCAGTACTTC
cdr3_aa: CASSLPGHPSAQQYF
clone_size: -
d_call: -
j_call: TRBJ2-7
v_call: TRBV7-2

cdr3_nt: TGTGCCAGCAGCGTTGACAGGGTGGGTGGCTACACCTTC
cdr3_aa: CASSVDRVGGYTF
clone_size: -
d_call: TRBD1
j_call: TRBJ1-2
v_call: TRBV9

cdr3_nt: TGTGCCAGCAGCGCTGGACAGAGCTACGAGCAGTACTTC
cdr3_aa: CASSAGQSYEQYF
clone_size: -
d_call: -
j_call: TRBJ2-7
v_call: TRBV9

cdr3_nt: TGTGCCAGCAGTGAGTTGACAGTGCAAGAGACCCAGTACTTC
cdr3_aa: CASSELTVQETQYF
clone_size: -
d_call: -
j_call: TRBJ2-5
v_call: TRBV2

cdr3_nt: TGCGCCAGCCGGGCCGGGACAGGGAGTAATAGCAATCAGCCCCAGCATTTT
cdr3_aa: CASRAGTGSNSNQPQHF
clone_size: -
d_call: TRBD1
j_call: TRBJ1-5
v_call: TRBV4-1

cdr3_nt: TGTGCCAGTAGTCCCACGCCGGTCTTGTATAACACCGGGGAGCTGTTTTTT
cdr3_aa: CASSPTPVLYNTGELFF
clone_size: once
d_call: -
j_call: TRBJ2-2
v_call: TRBV19

cdr3_nt: TGTGCCAGCAGCTTAGTAAAGGGGCCCACTGAAGCTTTCTTT
cdr3_aa: CASSLVKGPTEAFF
clone_size: once
d_call: -
j_call: TRBJ1-1
v_call: TRBV5-5

cdr3_nt: TGCGCCAGCAGCTTTTCTGGGAGTGAGCAGTACTTC
cdr3_aa: CASSFSGSEQYF
clone_size: -
d_call: -
j_call: TRBJ2-7
v_call: TRBV5-1

cdr3_nt: TGTGCCAGCAGCGTGGGTGGGGGGGCCGCAGAGACCCAGTACTTC
cdr3_aa: CASSVGGGAAETQYF
clone_size: -
d_call: -
j_call: TRBJ2-5
v_call: TRBV9

cdr3_nt: TGCGCCAGCAGCCAAGATCGCTATCAAGAGACCCAGTACTTC
cdr3_aa: CASSQDRYQETQYF
clone_size: -
d_call: -
j_call: TRBJ2-5
v_call: TRBV4-1

cdr3_nt: TGTGCCAGCAGTTACGCTAGATCTGAGCAGTTCTTC
cdr3_aa: CASSYARSEQFF
clone_size: -
d_call: -
j_call: TRBJ2-1
v_call: TRBV7-2

cdr3_nt: TGTGCCAGCAGCTTGAACGCGGGAACCGCCACAGATACGCAGTATTTT
cdr3_aa: CASSLNAGTATDTQYF
clone_size: -
d_call: -
j_call: TRBJ2-3
v_call: TRBV5-4

cdr3_nt: TGTGCCACCAGCAGAGAGGGGGGGAGAGCCCAGTACTTC
cdr3_aa: CATSREGGRAQYF
clone_size: -
d_call: TRBD2
j_call: TRBJ2-5
v_call: TRBV15

cdr3_nt: TGTGCCAGCAGCCAGGGACAAAAAGAGACCCAGTACTTC
cdr3_aa: CASSQGQKETQYF
clone_size: -
d_call: -
j_call: TRBJ2-5
v_call: TRBV11-1

cdr3_nt: TGCAGCGTTGGGACAGGTAAATACGAGCAGTACTTC
cdr3_aa: CSVGTGKYEQYF
clone_size: -
d_call: TRBD1
j_call: TRBJ2-7
v_call: TRBV29-1

cdr3_nt: TGTGCAAGTCGCCCCGCTCGGACAGGGACTATTCTGTGTGGCTACACCTTC
cdr3_aa: CASRPARTGTILCGYTF
clone_size: -
d_call: -
j_call: TRBJ1-2
v_call: TRBV12-2

cdr3_nt: TGTGCCAGCTCACCACGGACAGGGGACCTAACTCCGAACTACGAGCAGTACTTC
cdr3_aa: CASSPRTGDLTPNYEQYF
clone_size: -
d_call: TRBD1
j_call: TRBJ2-7
v_call: TRBV18

cdr3_nt: TGTGCCAGCAGCCCGGTTGGGCGGGGGGGGTACCAAGAGACCCAGTACTTC
cdr3_aa: CASSPVGRGGYQETQYF
clone_size: -
d_call: TRBD2
j_call: TRBJ2-5
v_call: TRBV11-2

cdr3_nt: TGTGCCAGCACCTTGGGGCGGGAGAGTGGAAATGAGCAGTTCTTC
cdr3_aa: CASTLGRESGNEQFF
clone_size: -
d_call: TRBD2
j_call: TRBJ2-1
v_call: TRBV5-4

cdr3_nt: TGTGCCAGCAGCGAACAGTCAGGGGAGCAGTTCTTC
cdr3_aa: CASSEQSGEQFF
clone_size: -
d_call: -
j_call: TRBJ2-1
v_call: TRBV7-3